What follows describes a single T cell receptor (beta chain). Sequencing was performed with immunoSEQ multiplex PCR; in TCRdb, only in-frame clones are kept and a portion is missing. The repertoire holds approximately 70,000 clones, with 83% as singletons. This entry belongs to a study of control samples from healthy donors and cancer patients. Unmatched junction bases numbered 7, after V lost 0 bases and J lost 9 bases. The CDR3 spans 16 residues. The germline CDR1 and CDR2 sequences are LGHNA and YSLEER. The TCR was taken from a man aged 55 to 70 in good health. Sequenced material: blood. This chain uses TRBV4-3 with TRBJ1-5, with 11 positions matching TRBD1. CDR3 sequence reads: CASSQDPGTGGGPQHF. CDR3 DNA: TGCGCCAGCAGCCAAGACCCCGGGACAGGGGGGGGGCCCCAGCATTTT.